Described below is a single T cell receptor (beta chain) sequence and its context. Its antigen is not identified. The data originate from a study of breast tumors, draining lymph nodes, adjacent tissues. Study-level findings and limits: Compared with basal-like, luminal-like tumors shared significantly more repertoire with nontumor tissue. Tumors had less TCR diversity than lymph nodes, more than nontumor tissue.

The V and J ends lost 7 bases and 7 bases, in that order; junction bases with no gene match: 6. The germline V gene has CDR1 SQVTM and CDR2 ANQGSEA. The CDR3 extends over 13 amino acids. TCRdb re-analysed the multiplex PCR reads in MiXCR, keeping a single row per CDR3 protein. The table has 21,000 or so distinct CDR3 sequences, roughly 41% seen once. Input material: breast tumor tissue. This TCR was sampled from a female donor with breast cancer. Some clones in this sample may be carry-over from other donors' samples. The chain employs TRBV29-1 and TRBJ1-6, with TRBD1 matching over 8 bases. The CDR3 DNA reads as TGCAGCGCCCAGACAGGGGTCAATTCACCCCTCCACTTT. Amino acid sequence: CSAQTGVNSPLHF. The whole variable domain, filled in from reference TRBV29-1 and TRBJ1-6, reads SAVISQKPSRDICQRGTSLTIQCQVDSQVTMMFWYRQQPGQSLTLIATANQGSEATYESGFVIDKFPISRPNLTFSTLTVSNMSPEDSSIYLCSAQTGVNSPLHFGNGTRLTVT.